This T cell receptor beta chain was recovered during a study of cytomegalovirus exposure and HLA in healthy donors. Study-level results: One cluster of highly shared sequence variants probably arose as a sequencing artifact. There were several of the most significant clusters that appeared linked to common viral pathogens in a later analysis.

Although they were nominally healthy when sampled, donors likely had unrecorded immune exposures. This clone has a handful of counts. The antigen is unknown. The PCR had 60 Vbeta and 13 Jbeta primers. The table came from immunoSEQ multiplex PCR; TCRdb's copy has only in-frame clones and leaves some out. The sample contains about 130,000 clones, roughly 79% of which appear only once. The CDR3 has 15 amino acids. Deletions cut 7 bases from V and 2 bases from J, with 16 bases between. Germline CDR1 is MNHNS and CDR2 is SASEGT. The TCR sequence derives from a woman aged 40 to 50 in good health and CMV-seronegative. Source material: PBMCs. This chain joins TRBV6-1 and TRBJ2-3, with a tentative D call TRBD1 (5 bases). In DNA form, the CDR3 reads TGTGCCAGCATGAGAACAGGCTCACCCACAGATACGCAGTATTTT. Its protein is CASMRTGSPTDTQYF.